The T cell receptor beta chain described here comes from a study of cytomegalovirus exposure and HLA in healthy donors. Overall study findings and caveats: A few chains tied to CMV proved CMV antigen-specific in vitro. An assumption of roughly uniform sequencing depth across donors underlay the presence/absence analyses. Relative to equally common others, HLA-associated TCR beta chains showed greater clonal expansion in a later analysis.

PCR was performed using 60 Vbeta and 13 Jbeta primers. Original data processing: In a later analysis, the count reached roughly 80 million unique TCR beta chains, with around 10 million shared. Measured with immunoSEQ multiplex PCR; TCRdb has only the in-frame clones, and not every one. V, J and clone size are those of that table, while D and trimming were read from the DNA. The repertoire includes 150,000 to 200,000 clones, roughly 78% of them detected once, and 2.5% to 3.5% sits in the top ten. This clone appeared a single time. Its antigen is undetermined. Sequenced: PBMCs. This sequence was found in a woman in her forties in good health and CMV-seronegative.

The CDR3: CASSIGGSVPYEQYF. DNA for the CDR3: TGTGCCAGCAGCATAGGGGGCTCCGTCCCTTACGAGCAGTACTTC. This chain connects TRBV5-4 to TRBJ2-7; 7 nucleotides align to TRBD1. J lost 4 bases, V lost 4 bases, and 11 bases had no gene match. The CDR3 extends over 15 amino acids. CDR1 is SGHNT, CDR2 YYREEE, per germline (reference sequence).